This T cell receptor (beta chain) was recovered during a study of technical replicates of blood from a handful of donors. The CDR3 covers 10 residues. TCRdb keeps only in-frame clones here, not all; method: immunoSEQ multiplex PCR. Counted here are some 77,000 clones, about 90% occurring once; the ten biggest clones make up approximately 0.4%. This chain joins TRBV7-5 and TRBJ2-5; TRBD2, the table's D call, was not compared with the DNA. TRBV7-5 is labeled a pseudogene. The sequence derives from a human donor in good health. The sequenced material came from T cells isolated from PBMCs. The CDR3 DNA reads TGTGCCTGTGGTAGAGAGACCCAGTACTTC. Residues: CACGRETQYF.